A single sample is the source of the 19 T cell receptor beta chains below, sequenced in a study of T cell responses to AZD1222 COVID-19 vaccine. The assay was immunoSEQ multiplex PCR, and TCRdb's table has in-frame clones only and misses some. The sample carries about 120,000 clones, 85% to 90% recorded once. The source was peripheral blood, collected 28 days after the second AZD1222 dose. All receptors derive from an adult who received the AZD1222 COVID-19 vaccine.

The chain links TRBV19 to TRBJ1-2; TRBD1 aligns across 9 bases. CDR3 length: 14 amino acids. Germline V gene sequence: CDR1 LNHDA, CDR2 SQIVND (reference sequence). The V gene end was trimmed by 3 bases and the J gene end by 8 bases; junction bases not matched to a gene: 7. The CDR3 DNA reads as TGTGCCAGTAGTATCGATAGGACAGGGGACGGCTACACCTTC. The encoded protein is CASSIDRTGDGYTF.

The genes are TRBV6-2 or TRBV6-3 and TRBJ2-7, with 7 bases identical to TRBD1. This CDR3 is 15 amino acids long. Germline-derived CDR1 and CDR2 are MNHEY and SVGEGT. Losses at the gene ends were 6 bases for V and 2 bases for J; bases not matched to a gene: 10. CDR3 residues: CASRPDNRGPYEQYF. The DNA for the CDR3 is TGTGCCAGCAGGCCTGACAACAGGGGACCCTACGAGCAGTACTTC.

J is TRBJ1-1 and V is TRBV5-1; D is ambiguous. V was clipped by 5 bases and J by 5 bases, with 13 bases between them. Germline CDR1 is SGHRS and CDR2 is YFSETQ. CDR3 size: 13 residues. The CDR3 loop is CASSFGSGTEAFF. CDR3 coding DNA: TGCGCCAGCAGTTTTGGGAGCGGGACTGAAGCTTTCTTT.

This clone was observed a single time. The chain is built from TRBV30 and TRBJ1-2; D is unclear. The CDR3 contains 15 residues. Germline V gene lookup returns CDR1 GTSNPN and CDR2 SVGIG (reference sequence). Trimming shortened V by 2 bases and J by 2 bases, and 15 bases separated the two germline ends. The CDR3 here is CAWSWVGGNNYGYTF. CDR3 sequence (DNA): TGTGCCTGGAGTTGGGTGGGAGGAAACAACTATGGCTACACCTTC.

The chain recombines TRBV5-1 with TRBJ2-5, with D perhaps assigned TRBD1 or TRBD2 (5 bases each). This CDR3 is 16 amino acids long. With 0 bases removed from V and 7 bases from J, the gap between germline ends came to 19 bases. Germline CDR1 SGHRS, CDR2 YFSETQ. The CDR3 DNA reads as TGCGCCAGCAGCTTGGTGGGGACGCCCGGGATAAGGACCCAGTACTTC. Translated, it gives CASSLVGTPGIRTQYF.

This clone was recorded only once. The genes are TRBV6-5 and TRBJ1-1; D might be TRBD1 (6 bases). The germline V gene has CDR1 MNHEY and CDR2 SVGAGI. This CDR3 region has 16 residues. Trimming stripped 2 bases from V and 1 base from J, with 14 bases between. The CDR3 coding sequence is TGTGCCAGCAGTTACGGGGGGCGCATAGCGAACACTGAAGCTTTCTTT. Encoded protein: CASSYGGRIANTEAFF.

The chain carries TRBV30 and TRBJ1-5, with D uncertain. V shed 4 bases and J shed 5 bases, with 9 bases lying between them. The CDR3 extends over 12 amino acids. Germline CDR1 is GTSNPN and CDR2 is SVGIG (reference sequence). The CDR3 region is CAWTELYQPQHF. The CDR3 bases are TGTGCCTGGACGGAACTTTATCAGCCCCAGCATTTT. The full variable domain, its missing parts supplied by reference TRBV30 and TRBJ1-5, is SQTIHQWPATLVQPVGSPLSLECTVEGTSNPNLYWYRQAAGRGLQLLFYSVGIGQISSEVPQNLSASRPQDRQFILSSKKLLLSDSGFYLCAWTELYQPQHFGDGTRLSIL.

The chain employs TRBV5-4 and TRBJ1-1; D gene ambiguous. The germline V and J ends were trimmed by 1 base and 7 bases, with 17 bases remaining between them. This CDR3 has 15 amino acids. Germline V gene sequence: CDR1 SGHNT, CDR2 YYREEE (reference sequence). This CDR3 reads CASSLMMGKGGEAFF. The DNA of the CDR3 is TGTGCCAGCAGCTTGATGATGGGGAAGGGAGGTGAAGCTTTCTTT.

The chain uses TRBV10-2 and TRBJ2-7; D is possibly TRBD2 (5 bases). The CDR3 loop spans 13 amino acids. Per the germline V gene, CDR1 is WSHSY and CDR2 is SAAADI. V lost 2 bases to trimming and J lost 1 base, with 6 bases between them. The CDR3 reads CASSEDYSYEQYF. The CDR3 DNA is TGCGCCAGCAGTGAGGACTATTCCTACGAGCAGTACTTC.

The chain uses TRBV29-1 and TRBJ1-1; D is unresolved. Germline CDR1 and CDR2: SQVTM and ANQGSEA. CDR3 length: 12 residues. V shed 4 bases and J shed 3 bases, with 9 bases lying between them. The chain's CDR3 is CSVVRVDTEAFF. CDR3 sequence (DNA): TGCAGCGTTGTTAGGGTCGACACTGAAGCTTTCTTT.

V and J are TRBV4-1 and TRBJ1-1; D might be TRBD1 (5 bases). Between the trimmed V and J ends, which lost 4 bases and 2 bases, there was a span of 14 bases. CDR1 is MGHRA and CDR2 is YSYEKL in the germline V gene. CDR3 length: 15 residues. In DNA form, the CDR3 reads TGCGCCAGCAGCCCTCACTCAGGGTTTAACACTGAAGCTTTCTTT. Its protein product is CASSPHSGFNTEAFF.

This chain links TRBV10-1 with TRBJ2-3; D remains unclear. The V and J ends lost 4 bases and 2 bases respectively, with 16 bases between them. Germline CDR1 is WNHNN and CDR2 is SYGVQD (reference sequence). This CDR3 spans 16 amino acids. The CDR3 is CASSGEEAADTDTQYF. The CDR3 DNA sequence: TGCGCCAGCAGTGGGGAAGAGGCAGCTGACACAGATACGCAGTATTTT.

V usage is TRBV7-2 and J usage is TRBJ1-2; D gene ambiguous. The CDR3 loop spans 14 amino acids. Trimming removed 1 base from V and 4 bases from J, with 10 bases in between. CDR1 SGHTA and CDR2 FQGNSA come from the germline V gene. Written as DNA, the CDR3 is TGTGCCAGCAGCTTAGATGAAGGTGGCTATGGCTACACCTTC. The encoded protein is CASSLDEGGYGYTF.

This clone was seen just once. The chain joins TRBV27 to TRBJ2-3; D not certain. Trimming removed 5 bases from V and 3 bases from J, with 12 bases in between. The V gene's germline CDR1 is MNHEY and CDR2 SMNVEV (reference sequence). The CDR3 is 14 amino acids. The CDR3 loop is CASSLQRPTDTQYF. The CDR3 bases are TGTGCCAGCAGTCTCCAGAGGCCGACAGATACGCAGTATTTT.

The CDR3 reads CAISDKTGNTEAFF. CDR3 DNA: TGTGCCATCAGTGACAAAACAGGGAACACTGAAGCTTTCTTT. The chain uses TRBV10-3 and TRBJ1-1, with D perhaps TRBD1 (5 bases). The germline V and J ends were trimmed by 3 bases and 1 base, with 9 bases remaining between them. This CDR3 is built from 14 residues. Germline V CDR1 and CDR2: ENHRY, SYGVKD.

This chain links TRBV2 with TRBJ1-6; 7 bases map to TRBD1. V dropped 9 bases and J dropped 0; count of bases not matched to a gene: 5. The CDR3 loop spans 15 amino acids. Germline V gives CDR1 SNHLY, CDR2 FYNNEI. CDR3 sequence (DNA): TGTGCCAGGGGGACAGTCAACTCCTATAATTCACCCCTCCACTTT. This encodes CARGTVNSYNSPLHF.

The chain links TRBV9 to TRBJ2-1, with 7 bases fitting TRBD1. Germline CDR1 reads SGDLS; CDR2 reads YYNGEE. The CDR3 has 16 residues. V lost 3 bases to trimming and J lost 1 base; unmatched junction nucleotides: 7. The CDR3, as DNA: TGTGCCAGCAGCGAAACAGGGGAAGGGTCCTACAATGAGCAGTTCTTC. Translated: CASSETGEGSYNEQFF.

In its sample, this clone was seen a few times. The chain has TRBV6-5 and TRBJ1-5; 9 positions agree with TRBD1. This CDR3 region has 15 residues. V was pared by 6 bases and J by 6 bases, with 9 bases of the junction left unmatched. Germline assignment: CDR1 MNHEY and CDR2 SVGAGI. The CDR3 sequence is CASRDLTGGGQPQHF. The CDR3, as DNA: TGTGCCAGCAGGGACCTGACAGGGGGAGGTCAGCCCCAGCATTTT.

This rearrangement joins TRBV7-8 to TRBJ1-2; D may be TRBD1 (6 bases). V was trimmed by 5 bases and J by 4 bases, leaving 11 bases between them. The CDR3 is 13 amino acids. Looked up from germline, CDR1 is SGHVS and CDR2 is FQNEAQ. The DNA of the CDR3 is TGTGCCAGCAGCCTAGACAGGAGCTATGGCTACACCTTC. It codes for CASSLDRSYGYTF.